A single sample gave rise to the 5 T cell receptor beta chains below, sequenced in a study of patients and donors after allogeneic stem cell transplantation. TCRdb recomputed calls from the RT-PCR reads with MiXCR, one row per CDR3 protein. This sample has 70,000 or so distinct CDR3 sequences, with approximately 26% found just once. Sequenced: blood, either unsorted or a sorted T cell fraction (not recorded which). These receptors were obtained from a human donor who was either an allogeneic HSCT recipient or a stem cell or donor lymphocyte infusion donor (not recorded which). It is not recorded whose cells these are; they may come from a transplant donor.

V usage is TRBV15 and J usage is TRBJ2-7; D may be TRBD1 or TRBD2 (5 bases each). CDR3 length equals 17 residues. V lost 1 base and J lost 2, with 18 bases in between. Germline assignment: CDR1 LNHNV and CDR2 YYDKDF (reference sequence). The CDR3 protein is CATSRVGGQGETYEQYF. CDR3 nucleotide sequence: TGTGCCACCAGCAGAGTAGGTGGGCAGGGAGAGACCTACGAGCAGTACTTC.

This clonotype appeared many times. The rearrangement joins TRBV20-1 to TRBJ2-7; 10 bases fit TRBD2. The germline gives CDR1 DFQATT, CDR2 SNEGSKA (reference sequence). The CDR3 runs 13 residues. The ends lost 5 bases at V and 5 bases at J; junction bases unmatched: 6. The CDR3 is CSASLAGANEQYF. The DNA of the CDR3 is TGCAGTGCTTCCCTAGCGGGAGCGAACGAGCAGTACTTC.

The sample holds many counts of this clonotype. V gene TRBV5-1 combines with J gene TRBJ2-3, with a possible D match to TRBD2 (5 bases). CDR1 SGHRS and CDR2 YFSETQ come from the germline V gene. Deletions cut 1 base from V and 6 bases from J, with 15 bases between. The CDR3 contains 15 residues. CDR3 residues: CASSLSSDLGDTQYF. The CDR3 nucleotides read TGCGCCAGCAGCTTGAGTAGCGACCTTGGCGATACGCAGTATTTT.

CDR3 sequence (DNA): TGCGCCAGCAGCTTTCGTGCCCCCCTGGTAACTGAAGCTTTCTTT. Its protein is CASSFRAPLVTEAFF. The chain joins TRBV5-1 to TRBJ1-1, with D unclear. The CDR3 runs 15 residues. V was trimmed by 2 bases and J by 5 bases, leaving 16 bases between them. Germline CDR1 and CDR2: SGHRS and YFSETQ.

Many counts were recorded for this clonotype. J is TRBJ1-5 and V is TRBV15; 9 nucleotides match TRBD1. CDR1 is LNHNV, CDR2 YYDKDF, per germline (reference sequence). The ends lost 0 bases at V and 2 bases at J; junction bases unmatched: 5. The CDR3 has 17 residues. The CDR3, as DNA: TGTGCCACCAGCAGAGATAGGACAGGGGAGGGCAATCAGCCCCAGCATTTT. Translation: CATSRDRTGEGNQPQHF. The variable domain in full, with the rest retrieved from reference TRBV15 and TRBJ1-5, is DAMVIQNPRYQVTQFGKPVTLSCSQTLNHNVMYWYQQKSSQAPKLLFHYYDKDFNNEADTPDNFQSRRPNTSFCFLDIRSPGLGDTAMYLCATSRDRTGEGNQPQHFGDGTRLSIL.